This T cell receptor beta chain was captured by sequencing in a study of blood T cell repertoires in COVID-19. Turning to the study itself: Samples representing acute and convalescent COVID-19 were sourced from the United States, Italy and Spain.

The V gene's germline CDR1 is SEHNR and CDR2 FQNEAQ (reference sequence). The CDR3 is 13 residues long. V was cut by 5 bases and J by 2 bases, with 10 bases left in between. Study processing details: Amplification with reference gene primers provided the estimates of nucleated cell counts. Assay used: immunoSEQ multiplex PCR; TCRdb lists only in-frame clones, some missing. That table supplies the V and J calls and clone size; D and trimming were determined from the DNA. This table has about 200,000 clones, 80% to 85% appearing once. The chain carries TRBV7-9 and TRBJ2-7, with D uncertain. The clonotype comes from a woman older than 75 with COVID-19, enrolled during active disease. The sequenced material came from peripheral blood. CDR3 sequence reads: CASSPPGAYEQYF. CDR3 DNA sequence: TGTGCCAGCAGCCCACCTGGAGCCTACGAGCAGTACTTC. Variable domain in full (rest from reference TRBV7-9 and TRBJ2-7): DTGVSQNPRHKITKRGQNVTFRCDPISEHNRLYWYRQTLGQGPEFLTYFQNEAQLEKSRLLSDRFSAERPKGSFSTLEIQRTEQGDSAMYLCASSPPGAYEQYFGPGTRLTVT.